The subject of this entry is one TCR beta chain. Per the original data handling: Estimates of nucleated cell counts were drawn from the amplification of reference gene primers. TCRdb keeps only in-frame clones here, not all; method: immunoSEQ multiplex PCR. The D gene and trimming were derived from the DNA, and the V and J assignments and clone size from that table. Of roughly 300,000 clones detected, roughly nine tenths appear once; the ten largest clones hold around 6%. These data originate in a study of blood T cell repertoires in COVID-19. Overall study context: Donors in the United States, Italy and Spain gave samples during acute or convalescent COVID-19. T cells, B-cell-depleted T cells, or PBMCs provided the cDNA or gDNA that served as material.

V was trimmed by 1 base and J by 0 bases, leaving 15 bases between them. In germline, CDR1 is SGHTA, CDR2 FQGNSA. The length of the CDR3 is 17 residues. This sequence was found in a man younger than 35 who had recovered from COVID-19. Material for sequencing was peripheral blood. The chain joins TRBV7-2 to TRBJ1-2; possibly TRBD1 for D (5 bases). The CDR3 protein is CASSLVGGVIANYGYTF. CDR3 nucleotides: TGTGCCAGCAGCTTAGTGGGGGGGGTGATCGCTAACTATGGCTACACCTTC.